Each of the 8 T cell receptor beta chains below was sequenced from the same sample in a study of blood T cell repertoires in COVID-19 (dated by TCRdb to about 2020). The method behind the library was the immunoSEQ multiplex PCR assay. What TCRdb holds here is the immuneACCESS table cut down to in-frame rearrangements. Part of the clones is not present; checked against another copy, under half of the missing clones reflect an unresolved V gene, and the others are unexplained. Here the sample has fewer than 500,000 clones; 80% to 90% occur a single time. The ten most abundant clones make up about 1.5% of the sample. Material: PBMCs or T cells enriched from blood (not recorded which). The receptors come from a man aged 25 to 45 who had recovered from COVID-19.

The chain uses TRBV10-3 and TRBJ1-2, with 10 nucleotides matching TRBD1. Germline CDR1 and CDR2: ENHRY and SYGVKD. The CDR3 totals 11 residues. The V gene end was trimmed by 9 bases and the J gene end by 8 bases; junction bases not matched to a gene: 3. This CDR3 is CAITTGGGYTF. DNA of the CDR3: TGTGCCATTACGACAGGGGGCGGCTACACCTTC.

The chain couples TRBV3-1 (or the pseudogene TRBV3-2) to TRBJ2-1; TRBD2 agrees at 10 bases. CDR1 LGHDT and CDR2 YNNKEL come from the germline V gene (reference sequence). This CDR3 comprises 14 residues. V dropped 4 bases and J dropped 10; count of bases not matched to a gene: 7. The CDR3 here is CASSLGSGGEEQFF. CDR3 in DNA: TGTGCCAGCAGCCTAGGAAGCGGGGGGGAAGAGCAGTTCTTC.

Regarding this clone: Distinct nucleotide sequences in the sample also encode this CDR3. The chain has TRBV7-9 and TRBJ2-7; D is perhaps TRBD1 (5 bases). Deletions cut 2 bases from V and 5 bases from J, with 7 bases between. In germline, CDR1 is SEHNR, CDR2 FQNEAQ (reference sequence). The CDR3 runs to 12 residues. The CDR3 reads CASSLLRDEQYF. CDR3 nucleotides: TGTGCCAGCAGCTTACTCAGGGACGAGCAGTACTTC.

The V gene is TRBV27, the J gene TRBJ2-1; 9 positions agree with TRBD2. The germline gives CDR1 MNHEY, CDR2 SMNVEV (reference sequence). V dropped 0 bases and J dropped 9; count of bases not matched to a gene: 6. CDR3 length: 15 amino acids. The CDR3 sequence is CASSLSRGGAVEQFF. DNA for the CDR3: TGTGCCAGCAGTTTATCCCGCGGGGGGGCGGTTGAGCAGTTCTTC.

V usage is TRBV10-2 and J usage is TRBJ1-6, with 7 bases aligning to TRBD1. The CDR3 extends over 18 amino acids. Germline assignment: CDR1 WSHSY and CDR2 SAAADI. Trimming cost V 2 bases and J 2 bases; bases outside gene matches: 9. DNA of the CDR3: TGCGCCAGCAGTGAGCCGACAGGGAACGGGGCCTATAATTCACCCCTCCACTTT. Its translation is CASSEPTGNGAYNSPLHF.

The chain has TRBV4-1 and TRBJ1-3, with a weak D call TRBD1 (5 bases). V lost 3 bases to trimming and J lost 1 base, with 10 bases between them. The CDR3 has 15 residues. The germline V gene has CDR1 MGHRA and CDR2 YSYEKL. In nucleotides, the CDR3 is TGCGCCAGCAGCCAGGATACAGGTTCTGGAAACACCATATATTTT. Its protein is CASSQDTGSGNTIYF.

V is TRBV23-1 and J is TRBJ1-1, with D unclear. TRBV23-1 falls under the ORF class, with uncertain function. V was trimmed by 1 base and J by 2 bases, leaving 11 bases between them. There are 15 residues in the CDR3. CDR3 sequence reads: CASSQLMAVNTEAFF. The CDR3 coding sequence is TGCGCCAGCAGTCAATTGATGGCGGTAAACACTGAAGCTTTCTTT.

V is TRBV30 and J is TRBJ1-1; 8 bases line up with TRBD1. CDR1 and CDR2 (germline): GTSNPN, SVGIG (reference sequence). V lost 5 bases and J lost 1; bases outside the gene matches: 3. The CDR3 contains 13 residues. The CDR3 loop reads CAWGGQGNTEAFF. For the CDR3, the DNA is TGTGCCTGGGGAGGACAGGGGAACACTGAAGCTTTCTTT.